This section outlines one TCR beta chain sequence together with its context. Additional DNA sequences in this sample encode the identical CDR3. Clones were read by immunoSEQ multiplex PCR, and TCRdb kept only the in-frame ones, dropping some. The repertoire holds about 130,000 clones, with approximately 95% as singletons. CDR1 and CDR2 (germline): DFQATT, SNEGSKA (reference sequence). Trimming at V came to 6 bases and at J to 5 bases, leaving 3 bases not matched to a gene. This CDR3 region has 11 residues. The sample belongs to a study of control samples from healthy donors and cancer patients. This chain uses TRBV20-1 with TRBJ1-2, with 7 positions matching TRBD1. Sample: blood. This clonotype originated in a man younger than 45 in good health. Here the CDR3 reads CSAYRGYGYTF. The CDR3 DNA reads TGCAGTGCCTACAGGGGTTATGGCTACACCTTC.